These 27 T cell receptor beta chains were sequenced from one sample in a study of control samples from healthy donors and cancer patients. Sequencing used immunoSEQ multiplex PCR; TCRdb keeps in-frame clones, though not all of them. This table holds roughly 84,000 clones, about 89% found once. Sequenced sample: blood. The receptors were gathered from a man aged 45 to 65 in good health.

This chain connects TRBV7-2 to TRBJ2-4; D remains ambiguous. Germline CDR1 is SGHTA and CDR2 is FQGNSA. Deletions cut 4 bases from V and 9 bases from J, with 13 bases between. CDR3 size: 13 residues. The CDR3 spells CASSSPAKGIQYF. CDR3 in DNA: TGTGCCAGCAGCTCCCCGGCGAAGGGCATTCAGTACTTC.

The chain is built from TRBV5-6 and TRBJ1-2; 8 bases align to TRBD1. Germline V gives CDR1 SGHDT, CDR2 YYEEEE. The trim removed 4 bases at V and 5 bases at J, leaving 7 bases unmatched. There are 14 residues in the CDR3. DNA for the CDR3: TGTGCCAGCAGCCGCGACAGGGGATGGTATGGCTACACCTTC. Encoded protein: CASSRDRGWYGYTF.

The chain links TRBV6-2 or TRBV6-3 to TRBJ1-5, with D uncertain. CDR3 size: 14 residues. Trimming shortened V by 6 bases and J by 3 bases, and 12 bases separated the two germline ends. In germline, CDR1 is MNHEY, CDR2 SVGEGT. CDR3 nucleotide sequence: TGTGCCAGCAGCCGCGACGCGTACAATCAGCCCCAGCATTTT. Its protein is CASSRDAYNQPQHF.

This chain connects TRBV7-3 to TRBJ2-1; 12 bases match TRBD2. This CDR3 has 15 amino acids. CDR1 and CDR2 (germline): SGHTA, FQGTGA. The V gene end was trimmed by 5 bases and the J gene end by 4 bases; junction bases not matched to a gene: 3. In nucleotides, the CDR3 is TGTGCCAGCAGCGCTAGCGGGGGGGAATACAATGAGCAGTTCTTC. It yields the protein CASSASGGEYNEQFF.

This rearrangement joins TRBV9 to TRBJ1-1; 7 nucleotides match TRBD1. Germline CDR1 SGDLS, CDR2 YYNGEE. This CDR3 is built from 15 residues. Trimming removed 0 bases from V and 3 bases from J; junction bases left unmatched: 5. The chain's CDR3 is CASSVGDSHDTEAFF. The CDR3 coding sequence is TGTGCCAGCAGCGTAGGGGACAGCCACGACACTGAAGCTTTCTTT.

This chain joins TRBV11-3 and TRBJ2-2; 11 bases align to TRBD1. CDR1 is SGHNT and CDR2 is YENEEA in the germline V gene. The V and J ends lost 8 bases and 5 bases, in that order; junction bases with no gene match: 7. This CDR3 is 15 amino acids long. CDR3 DNA: TGTGCCAGCGCGTTGCGGGACAGGGGGACCGGGGAGCTGTTTTTT. Its translation: CASALRDRGTGELFF.

This chain links TRBV6-5 with TRBJ1-5, with 9 bases fitting TRBD1. This CDR3 comprises 14 residues. V shed 4 bases, J shed 5 bases, and the junction held 3 bases outside the gene matches. CDR1 and CDR2 from the germline V gene are MNHEY and SVGAGI. The CDR3 DNA follows: TGTGCCAGCAGTTCCGGGACAGGGTATCAGCCCCAGCATTTT. It specifies CASSSGTGYQPQHF.

V is TRBV10-1 and J is TRBJ2-5; no clear D. This CDR3 has 14 residues. V was pared by 3 bases and J by 1 base, with 9 bases between. CDR1 WNHNN and CDR2 SYGVQD come from the germline V gene (reference sequence). Here the CDR3 DNA reads TGCGCCAGCAGTGACTTGGCCTGCCAAGAGACCCAGTACTTC. Encoded protein: CASSDLACQETQYF.

The table lists this clone with a few counts. The rearrangement links TRBV4-2 to TRBJ2-5; 8 bases agree with TRBD2. The CDR3 spans 16 residues. Germline V lookup: CDR1 LGHNA, CDR2 YNFKEQ. V gave up 2 bases and J gave up 1 base; unmatched junction bases: 6. CDR3 sequence reads: CASSQSLAGIQETQYF. CDR3 nucleotide sequence: TGTGCCAGCAGCCAATCGCTAGCGGGCATCCAAGAGACCCAGTACTTC.

The chain joins TRBV5-5 to TRBJ2-7, with 12 bases identical to TRBD1. Germline assignment: CDR1 SGHKS and CDR2 YYEKEE (reference sequence). The CDR3 runs 17 residues. V shed 3 bases, J shed 6 bases, and the junction held 13 bases outside the gene matches. This CDR3 is CASSSGQGALILPEQYF. In DNA form, the CDR3 reads TGTGCCAGCAGCTCGGGACAGGGGGCGCTCATCTTGCCCGAGCAGTACTTC.

V gene TRBV5-4 combines with J gene TRBJ1-2, with 7 positions matching TRBD1. V dropped 4 bases and J dropped 2; count of bases not matched to a gene: 2. CDR3 length: 13 amino acids. CDR1 and CDR2 (germline): SGHNT, YYREEE (reference sequence). The CDR3 spells CASSMDRNYGYTF. CDR3 coding DNA: TGTGCCAGCAGCATGGACAGGAACTATGGCTACACCTTC.

The rearrangement uses TRBV7-9 and TRBJ2-5; the D gene is possibly TRBD1 (5 bases). V shed 2 bases and J shed 5 bases, with 9 bases lying between them. The length of the CDR3 is 13 residues. Looked up from germline, CDR1 is SEHNR and CDR2 is FQNEAQ (reference sequence). DNA for the CDR3: TGTGCCAGCAGCTTACAGGGCTGGGAGACCCAGTACTTC. It encodes CASSLQGWETQYF.

The chain combines TRBV6-2 or TRBV6-3 with TRBJ1-4; D is ambiguous. This CDR3 spans 14 amino acids. V lost 5 bases and J lost 3, with 10 bases in between. CDR1 and CDR2 (germline): MNHEY, SVGEGT. Here the CDR3 reads CASSGFGANEKLFF. The CDR3, as DNA: TGTGCCAGCAGTGGATTCGGAGCTAATGAAAAACTGTTTTTT.

The V call is TRBV7-3, the J call TRBJ2-7; D gene uncertain. CDR3 length: 13 amino acids. Germline assignment: CDR1 SGHTA and CDR2 FQGTGA. V lost 1 base and J 5 bases, leaving 9 bases between the germline ends. This CDR3 reads CASSLISGDEQYF. Written as DNA, the CDR3 is TGTGCCAGCAGCTTAATATCGGGCGACGAGCAGTACTTC.

V and J are TRBV3-1 (or the pseudogene TRBV3-2) and TRBJ2-1; 8 bases match TRBD2. The germline gives CDR1 LGHDT, CDR2 YNNKEL (reference sequence). J was trimmed by 7 bases and V by 4 bases; bases with no gene match: 9. The length of the CDR3 is 15 residues. The CDR3 DNA sequence: TGTGCCAGCAGCCTCTTATCGCGGGGGGTAAATGAGCAGTTCTTC. This sequence encodes CASSLLSRGVNEQFF.

The chain is built from TRBV19 and TRBJ1-5, with D maybe TRBD1 (5 bases). CDR3 size: 17 residues. Germline values: CDR1 LNHDA, CDR2 SQIVND (reference sequence). Trimming removed 7 bases from V and 1 base from J, with 20 bases in between. This CDR3 reads CASTQGEWGWSNQPQHF. As DNA, the CDR3 is TGTGCCAGTACCCAAGGGGAGTGGGGTTGGAGCAATCAGCCCCAGCATTTT.

The rearrangement uses TRBV7-9 and TRBJ2-7; D may be TRBD1 (5 bases). Trimming took off 5 bases at V and 1 base at J, with 12 bases between the two ends. The CDR3 runs to 14 residues. Germline CDR1 SEHNR, CDR2 FQNEAQ (reference sequence). The CDR3 nucleotides read TGTGCCAGCAGCCCCGACGACAGATCCTACGAGCAGTACTTC. Translation: CASSPDDRSYEQYF.

The chain combines TRBV14 with TRBJ1-4; D is ambiguous. CDR3 size: 13 residues. CDR1 SGHDN and CDR2 FVKESK come from the germline V gene. V shed 8 bases and J shed 7 bases, with 14 bases lying between them. CDR3 loop: CASGGWNSEKLFF. The CDR3 DNA follows: TGTGCCAGCGGCGGGTGGAATTCTGAAAAACTGTTTTTT.

This clone was recorded once. The chain carries TRBV11-1 and TRBJ1-5, with D possibly TRBD1 on 6 matching bases. The CDR3 runs to 13 residues. CDR1 is SGHAT, CDR2 FQDESV, per germline (reference sequence). V shed 1 base and J shed 9 bases, with 10 bases lying between them. CDR3 nucleotide sequence: TGTGCCAGCAGCTTAGACAGGGAGAGGCCCCAGCATTTT. Encoded protein: CASSLDRERPQHF.

The chain employs TRBV7-2 and TRBJ2-7, with TRBD2 matching over 11 bases. The CDR3 consists of 15 residues. From germline, CDR1 is SGHTA and CDR2 FQGNSA. Germline trimming cut 5 bases from V and 3 bases from J; bases unmatched to any gene: 6. CDR3 protein: CASSIKLAGDYEQYF. Written as DNA, the CDR3 is TGTGCCAGCAGCATCAAACTAGCGGGGGACTACGAGCAGTACTTC.

The chain carries TRBV5-5 and TRBJ2-6; D unresolved. The V gene's germline CDR1 is SGHKS and CDR2 YYEKEE (reference sequence). V was shortened by 5 bases and J by 0 bases, with 15 bases between the two germline ends. The CDR3 consists of 17 residues. CDR3 sequence (DNA): TGTGCCAGCAGAATGAGACCCGGCTCCTCTGGGGCCAACGTCCTGACTTTC. This sequence encodes CASRMRPGSSGANVLTF.

This rearrangement joins TRBV2 to TRBJ1-5; maybe TRBD1 (5 bases). V was clipped by 9 bases and J by 8 bases, with 14 bases between them. Germline CDR1 is SNHLY and CDR2 is FYNNEI. This CDR3 region has 12 residues. CDR3 in amino acids: CARTVTVKPQHF. For the CDR3, the DNA is TGTGCCAGGACGGTGACAGTAAAGCCCCAGCATTTT.

This clone showed up just a few times. This CDR3 is CASSRHPPGTGSSPLHF. CDR3 coding DNA: TGTGCCAGCAGTCGTCACCCACCGGGGACAGGGAGTTCACCCCTCCACTTT. The rearrangement links TRBV5-4 to TRBJ1-6; 9 bases are shared with TRBD1. CDR1 SGHNT and CDR2 YYREEE come from the germline V gene (reference sequence). The CDR3 totals 17 residues. Germline trimming cut 5 bases from V and 9 bases from J; bases unmatched to any gene: 15.

The chain recombines TRBV29-1 with TRBJ1-2; TRBD1 agrees at 8 bases. From germline, CDR1 is SQVTM and CDR2 ANQGSEA. The CDR3 contains 14 residues. The ends lost 5 bases at V and 6 bases at J; junction bases unmatched: 11. The DNA for the CDR3 is TGCAGCGTTTCCAAACAGGGGGTAATCGATGGCTACACCTTC. Protein product: CSVSKQGVIDGYTF.

The J gene is TRBJ2-3, the V gene TRBV29-1, with a possible D match to TRBD1 (6 bases). Per germline, CDR1 SQVTM and CDR2 ANQGSEA. The CDR3 has 13 residues. V was cut by 3 bases and J by 2 bases, with 9 bases left in between. CDR3 bases: TGCAGCGTTGATCAGGGGAACACAGATACGCAGTATTTT. Its translation: CSVDQGNTDTQYF.

This clone was observed a single time. The chain recombines TRBV7-2 with TRBJ1-1, with unresolved D. Germline V CDR1 and CDR2: SGHTA, FQGNSA. The V end was cut by 6 bases, the J end by 0 bases, with 8 bases between. The CDR3 has 13 amino acids. CDR3 in amino acids: CASRLTMNTEAFF. CDR3 bases: TGTGCCAGCAGACTTACAATGAACACTGAAGCTTTCTTT.

The chain joins TRBV6-1 to TRBJ2-3, with D perhaps TRBD2 (6 bases). V was pared by 3 bases and J by 6 bases, with 13 bases between. Germline CDR1 reads MNHNS; CDR2 reads SASEGT. The CDR3 is made up of 14 amino acids. The CDR3 reads CASSEGLRTDTQYF. The CDR3 bases are TGTGCCAGCAGTGAGGGACTGAGGACCGATACGCAGTATTTT.